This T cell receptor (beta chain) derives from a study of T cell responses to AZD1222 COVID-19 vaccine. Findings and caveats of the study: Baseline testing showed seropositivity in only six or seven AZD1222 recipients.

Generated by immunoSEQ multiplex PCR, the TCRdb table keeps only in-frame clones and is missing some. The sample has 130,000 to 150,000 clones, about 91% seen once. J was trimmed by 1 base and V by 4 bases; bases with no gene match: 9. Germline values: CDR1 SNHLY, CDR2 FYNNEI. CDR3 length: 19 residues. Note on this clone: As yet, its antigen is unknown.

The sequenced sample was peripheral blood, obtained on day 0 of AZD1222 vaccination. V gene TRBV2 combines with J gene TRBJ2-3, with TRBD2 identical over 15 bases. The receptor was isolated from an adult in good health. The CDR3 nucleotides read TGTGCCAGCAGTGCTACCGGGACTAGCGGGGGGCTTGGCACAGATACGCAGTATTTT. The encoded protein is CASSATGTSGGLGTDTQYF.